Here is one T cell receptor (beta chain) with its context. Its antigen is not yet known. The record has no base qualities; no much larger clone is one base away. The data stem from a study of shared clonotypes between healthy human individuals (TCRdb year 2020). As for the study more broadly: Three men and two women, aged 18 to 49 years, made up the cohort. Blood TCR repertoires of five healthy adults were deeply sequenced to estimate repertoire size and the extent of clonotype sharing between individuals. Different laboratories and diverse techniques were used to prepare libraries and sequence TCR repertoires, to increase sequencing depth and limit assay-specific biases. Per donor, leukapheresis produced somewhere between about 0.94 and 10 billion PBMCs.

Findings and caveats that apply to the study as a whole: The genetic and exposure-history diversity represented was limited by the small number of donors. Sampling was limited to blood, and TCR repertoires in tissue likely differ from TCR repertoires in blood. Pairwise subsampling led to the expectation that sequencing depth would affect the degree of clonotype sharing among donors.

The donors were healthy, HIV-negative adults with no recently reported acute infections or vaccinations. Every donor was a Caucasian adult living in Nashville, Tennessee, USA. For unsorted samples, tens of millions of PBMCs were counted, and genomic DNA was extracted using the QIAamp DNA Blood Mini kit. Blood was obtained by leukapheresis, after which PBMCs were separated by Ficoll-Histopaque density gradient centrifugation and cryopreserved in liquid nitrogen vapor phase. Using the deep immunoSEQ assay, TCR CDR3 regions were amplified from genomic DNA by multiplex PCR. Genomic DNA extracted from each cell subset was distributed evenly over all wells of several immunoSEQ 96-well plates, and each plate served as one replicate. For unsorted PBMC, approximately 0.3 ug of genomic DNA, equivalent to approximately 30,000 T cell genomes, went into each replicate PCR. Ten immunoSEQ deep assay plates were used to sequence the unsorted PBMC genomic DNA. The purified libraries were quantified using a Qubit 3.0 fluorometer, sized with a Bioanalyzer 2100, and then quantified again using the KAPA Library Quantification kit. Each immunoSEQ 96-well plate was sequenced on its own single-read 150-cycle Illumina NextSeq 550 flow cell. Concerning the study's data processing: Because the immunoSEQ output held only junctional sequences and lacked quality scores, the filtering could not match the filtering applied to full-length reads. To assign V/J genes and CDR3, sequences were annotated using PyIR, a Python wrapper for IgBLAST v1.9, with IMGT germline references. Reads were removed for weak V/J assignments (E-value above 1e-6), missing CDR3, stop codons, out-of-frame junctions, or ambiguous translated residues. V3J clonotypes were defined as sequences sharing the same inferred V gene, J gene, and CDR3 amino acid sequence. Percentage overlap between repertoires was calculated by dividing the number of shared unique clonotypes by the size of the smaller repertoire. Richness of each repertoire was evaluated using RTK rarefaction, the Chao1 estimator, and Recon v2.1 estimates of unobserved clonotypes. TCRdb took over this immuneACCESS table, retaining in-frame rearrangements with V and J assigned. Such tables are incomplete; in checked studies, under half of the missing clones stem from an unresolved V gene, and the remainder is unexplained. The DNA was the basis for D and trimming; V, J and clone size are from that table. The sample contains fewer than 550,000 clones, about 75% of them found a single time. Jointly, the top ten make up around an eighth of the sample.

Its CDR3 holds 19 amino acids, cysteine through phenylalanine. Here the CDR3 DNA is all that survives: 57 bases in frame from base 1. Deletion took 6 bases off V and 3 bases off J, with a span of 29 bases between the germline ends. The germline V gene supplies CDR1 MRHNA and CDR2 SNTAGT. The sample taken for sequencing was PBMCs. The TCR was taken from a woman aged 35 to 49 in good health. Some clones in this sample may be carry-over from other donors' samples. The V and J genes are TRBV6-4 and TRBJ1-1, and the D gene may be TRBD1, 6 bases matching. The nucleotides are TGTGCCAGCAGGGAAAGGGGGGGAGGGCAGGGAGGAATGGACACTGAAGCTTTCTTT. Its coded protein is CASRERGGGQGGMDTEAFF.